This T cell receptor beta chain stems from a study of cytomegalovirus exposure and HLA in healthy donors. In the study overall: From 170 million or so T cells, an earlier analysis saw around 120 million unique TCR beta sequences. Study observations and caveats: Most sequenced TCRs were rare (though some public TCRs occurred in many donors). Productive status was seen about 87% or about 30% of the time for most TCR beta V segments in an earlier analysis.

About this clone: Its antigen remains unknown.

This CDR3 spans 17 amino acids. Trimming took off 1 base at V and 2 bases at J, with 18 bases between the two ends. Germline-derived CDR1 and CDR2 are SGHVS and FQNEAQ. Vbeta (60) and Jbeta (13) primers were used in the PCR. TCRdb's copy holds only in-frame clones and misses some; the assay was immunoSEQ multiplex PCR. The repertoire holds 150,000 to 200,000 clones, with around 87% as singletons. Sequencing was performed on PBMCs. The chain joins TRBV7-8 to TRBJ2-7; tentatively, D is TRBD1 (7 bases). This TCR derives from a boy between 2 and 15 years old in good health and CMV-seronegative. Written as DNA, the CDR3 is TGTGCCAGCAGCTTAGAAGCAAGCCAGGGGGGACCCTACGAGCAGTACTTC. This translates into CASSLEASQGGPYEQYF.